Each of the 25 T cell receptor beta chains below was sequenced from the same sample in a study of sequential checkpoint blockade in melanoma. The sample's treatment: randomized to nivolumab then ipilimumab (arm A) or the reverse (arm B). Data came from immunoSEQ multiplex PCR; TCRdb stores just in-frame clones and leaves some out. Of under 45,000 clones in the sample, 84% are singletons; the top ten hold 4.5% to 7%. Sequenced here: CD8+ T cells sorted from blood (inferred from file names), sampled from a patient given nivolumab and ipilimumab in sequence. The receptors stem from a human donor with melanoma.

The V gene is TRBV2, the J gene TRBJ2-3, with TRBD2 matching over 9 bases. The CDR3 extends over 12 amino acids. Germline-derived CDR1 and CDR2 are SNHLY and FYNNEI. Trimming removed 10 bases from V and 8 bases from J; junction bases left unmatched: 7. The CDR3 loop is CATLAGQGTQYF. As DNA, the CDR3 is TGTGCCACCCTAGCGGGGCAGGGTACGCAGTATTTT.

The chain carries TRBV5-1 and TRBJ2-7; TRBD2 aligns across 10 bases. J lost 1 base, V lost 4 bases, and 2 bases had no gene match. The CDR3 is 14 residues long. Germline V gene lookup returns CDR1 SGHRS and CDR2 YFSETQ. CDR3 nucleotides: TGCGCCAGCAGCCAACTAGCGGGGTCCTACGAGCAGTACTTC. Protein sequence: CASSQLAGSYEQYF.

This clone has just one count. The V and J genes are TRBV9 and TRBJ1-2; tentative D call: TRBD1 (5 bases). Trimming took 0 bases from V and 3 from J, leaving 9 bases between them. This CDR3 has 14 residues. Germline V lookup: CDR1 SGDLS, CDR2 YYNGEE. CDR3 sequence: CASSVAGGDYGYTF. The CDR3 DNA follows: TGTGCCAGCAGCGTAGCTGGGGGGGACTATGGCTACACCTTC.

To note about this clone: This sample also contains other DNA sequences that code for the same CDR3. The DNA of the CDR3 is TGTGCCAGTAGTATTGGACAGGGGAGCGACGAGCAGTACTTC. It translates to CASSIGQGSDEQYF. The chain is built from TRBV19 and TRBJ2-7; 9 positions agree with TRBD1. In germline, CDR1 is LNHDA, CDR2 SQIVND (reference sequence). CDR3 size: 14 residues. Germline trimming cut 3 bases from V and 5 bases from J; bases unmatched to any gene: 5.

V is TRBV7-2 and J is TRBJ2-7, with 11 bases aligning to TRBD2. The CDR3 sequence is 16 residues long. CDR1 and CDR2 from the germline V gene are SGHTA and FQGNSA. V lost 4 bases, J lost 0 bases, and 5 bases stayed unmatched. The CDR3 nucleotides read TGTGCCAGCAGCTATTTAGCGGGAGGGAGCTCCTACGAGCAGTACTTC. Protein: CASSYLAGGSSYEQYF.

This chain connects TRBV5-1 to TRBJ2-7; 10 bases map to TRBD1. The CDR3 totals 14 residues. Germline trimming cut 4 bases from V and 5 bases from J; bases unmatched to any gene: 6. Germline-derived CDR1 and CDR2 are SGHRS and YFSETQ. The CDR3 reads CASSPGQGGDEQYF. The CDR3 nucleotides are TGCGCCAGCAGCCCCGGACAGGGGGGCGACGAGCAGTACTTC.

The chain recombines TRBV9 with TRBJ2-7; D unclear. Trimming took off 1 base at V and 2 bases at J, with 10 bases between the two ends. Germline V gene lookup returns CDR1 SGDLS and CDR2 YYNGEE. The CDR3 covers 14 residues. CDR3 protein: CASSVSVSTYEQYF. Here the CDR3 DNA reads TGTGCCAGCAGCGTAAGTGTTTCTACCTACGAGCAGTACTTC.

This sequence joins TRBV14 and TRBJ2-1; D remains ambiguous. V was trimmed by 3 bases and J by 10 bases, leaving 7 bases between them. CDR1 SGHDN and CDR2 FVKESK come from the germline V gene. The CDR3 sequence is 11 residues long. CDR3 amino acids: CASSQGYEQFF. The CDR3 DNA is TGTGCCAGCAGCCAGGGCTACGAGCAGTTCTTC.

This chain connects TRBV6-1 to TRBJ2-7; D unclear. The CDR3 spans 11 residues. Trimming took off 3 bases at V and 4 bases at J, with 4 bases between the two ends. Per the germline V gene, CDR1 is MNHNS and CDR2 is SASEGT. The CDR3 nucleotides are TGTGCCAGCAGTGATCGGTACGAGCAGTACTTC. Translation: CASSDRYEQYF.

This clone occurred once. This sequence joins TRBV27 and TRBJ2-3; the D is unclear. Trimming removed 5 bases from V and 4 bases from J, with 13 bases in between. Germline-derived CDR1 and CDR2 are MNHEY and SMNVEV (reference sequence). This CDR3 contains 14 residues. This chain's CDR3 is CASSQSLGADTQYF. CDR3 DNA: TGTGCCAGCAGTCAAAGCCTAGGCGCAGATACGCAGTATTTT.

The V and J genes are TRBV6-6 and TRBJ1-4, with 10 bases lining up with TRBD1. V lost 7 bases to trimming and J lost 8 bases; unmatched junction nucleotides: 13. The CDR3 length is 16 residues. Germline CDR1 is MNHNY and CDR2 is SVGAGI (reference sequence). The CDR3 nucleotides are TGTGCCAGCACCTACCGACTGACAGGGGGCGGGGAAAAACTGTTTTTT. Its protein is CASTYRLTGGGEKLFF.

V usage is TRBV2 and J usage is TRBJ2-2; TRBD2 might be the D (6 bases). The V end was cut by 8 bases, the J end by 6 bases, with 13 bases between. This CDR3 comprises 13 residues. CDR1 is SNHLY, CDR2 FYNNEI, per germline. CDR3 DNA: TGTGCCAGCGGCAAGACTAGTTCCGGGGAGCTGTTTTTT. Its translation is CASGKTSSGELFF.

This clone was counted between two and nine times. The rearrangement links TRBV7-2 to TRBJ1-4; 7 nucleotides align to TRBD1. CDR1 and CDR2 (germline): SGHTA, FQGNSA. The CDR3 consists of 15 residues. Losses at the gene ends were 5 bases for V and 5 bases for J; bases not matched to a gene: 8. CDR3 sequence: CASSLGGQSNEKLFF. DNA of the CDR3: TGTGCCAGCAGCCTAGGGGGACAGTCCAATGAAAAACTGTTTTTT.

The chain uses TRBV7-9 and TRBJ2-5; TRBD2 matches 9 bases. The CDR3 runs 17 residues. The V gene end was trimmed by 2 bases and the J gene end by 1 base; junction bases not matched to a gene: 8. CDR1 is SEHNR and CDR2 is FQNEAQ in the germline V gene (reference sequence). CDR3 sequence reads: CASSLPASGVSQETQYF. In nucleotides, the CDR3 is TGTGCCAGCAGCTTACCCGCTAGCGGGGTGTCCCAAGAGACCCAGTACTTC.

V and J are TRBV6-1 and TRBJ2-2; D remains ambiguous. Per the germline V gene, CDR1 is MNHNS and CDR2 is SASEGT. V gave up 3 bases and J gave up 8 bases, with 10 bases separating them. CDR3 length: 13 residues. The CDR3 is CASSDPVAGELFF. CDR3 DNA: TGTGCCAGCAGTGACCCGGTAGCTGGGGAGCTGTTTTTT.

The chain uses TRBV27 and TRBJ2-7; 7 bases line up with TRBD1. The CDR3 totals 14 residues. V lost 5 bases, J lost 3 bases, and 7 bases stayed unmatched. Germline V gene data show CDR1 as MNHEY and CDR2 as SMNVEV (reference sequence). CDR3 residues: CASSPLGTVYEQYF. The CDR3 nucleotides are TGTGCCAGCAGTCCCCTAGGGACAGTCTACGAGCAGTACTTC.

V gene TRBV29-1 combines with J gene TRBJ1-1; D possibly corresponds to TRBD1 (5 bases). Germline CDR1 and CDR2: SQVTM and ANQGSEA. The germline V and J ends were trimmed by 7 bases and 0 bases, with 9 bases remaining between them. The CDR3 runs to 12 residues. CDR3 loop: CSARGMNTEAFF. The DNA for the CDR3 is TGCAGCGCGCGGGGGATGAACACTGAAGCTTTCTTT.

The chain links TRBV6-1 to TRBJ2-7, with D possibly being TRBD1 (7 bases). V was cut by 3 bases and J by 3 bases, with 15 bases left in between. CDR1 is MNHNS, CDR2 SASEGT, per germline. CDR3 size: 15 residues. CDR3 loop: CASSESRGTFYEQYF. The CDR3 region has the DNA TGTGCCAGCAGTGAGAGCAGGGGGACTTTCTACGAGCAGTACTTC.

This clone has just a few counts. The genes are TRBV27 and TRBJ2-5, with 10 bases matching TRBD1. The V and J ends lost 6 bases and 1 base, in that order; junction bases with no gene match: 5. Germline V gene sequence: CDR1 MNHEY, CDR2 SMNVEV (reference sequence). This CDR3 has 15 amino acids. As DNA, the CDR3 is TGTGCCAGCAGGGGGACAGGGGAACTCCAAGAGACCCAGTACTTC. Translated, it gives CASRGTGELQETQYF.

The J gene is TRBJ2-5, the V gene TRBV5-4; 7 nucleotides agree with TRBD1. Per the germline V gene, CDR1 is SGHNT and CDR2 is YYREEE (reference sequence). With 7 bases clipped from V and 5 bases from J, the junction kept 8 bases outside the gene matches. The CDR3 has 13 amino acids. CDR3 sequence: CASHRQGEETQYF. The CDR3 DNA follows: TGTGCCAGCCATCGACAGGGAGAGGAGACCCAGTACTTC.

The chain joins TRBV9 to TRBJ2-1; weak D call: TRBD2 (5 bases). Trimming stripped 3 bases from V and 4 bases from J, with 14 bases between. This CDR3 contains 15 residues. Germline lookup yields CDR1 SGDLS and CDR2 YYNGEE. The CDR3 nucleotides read TGTGCCAGCAGCGGGACTGGTGGGCTTTACAATGAGCAGTTCTTC. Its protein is CASSGTGGLYNEQFF.

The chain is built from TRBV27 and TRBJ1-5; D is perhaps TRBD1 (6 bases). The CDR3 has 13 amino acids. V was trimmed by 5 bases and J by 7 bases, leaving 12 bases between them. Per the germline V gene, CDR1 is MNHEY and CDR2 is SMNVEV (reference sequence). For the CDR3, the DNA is TGTGCCAGCAGTGAAGGACAGTGGCAGCCCCAGCATTTT. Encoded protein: CASSEGQWQPQHF.

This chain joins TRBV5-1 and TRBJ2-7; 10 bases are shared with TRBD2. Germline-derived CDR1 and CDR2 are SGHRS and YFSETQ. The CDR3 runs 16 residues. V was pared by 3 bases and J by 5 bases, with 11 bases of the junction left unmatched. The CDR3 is CASSSALAGDLDEQYF. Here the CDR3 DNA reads TGCGCCAGCAGCTCCGCTCTAGCGGGGGACTTGGACGAGCAGTACTTC.

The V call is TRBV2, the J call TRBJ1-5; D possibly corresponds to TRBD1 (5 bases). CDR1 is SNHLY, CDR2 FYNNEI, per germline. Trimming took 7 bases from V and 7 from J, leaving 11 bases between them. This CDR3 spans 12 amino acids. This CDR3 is CASTSGGQPQHF. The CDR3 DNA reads TGTGCCAGCACGAGCGGGGGGCAGCCCCAGCATTTT. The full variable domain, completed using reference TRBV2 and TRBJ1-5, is EPEVTQTPSHQVTQMGQEVILRCVPISNHLYFYWYRQILGQKVEFLVSFYNNEISEKSEIFDDQFSVERPDGSNFTLKIRSTKLEDSAMYFCASTSGGQPQHFGDGTRLSIL.

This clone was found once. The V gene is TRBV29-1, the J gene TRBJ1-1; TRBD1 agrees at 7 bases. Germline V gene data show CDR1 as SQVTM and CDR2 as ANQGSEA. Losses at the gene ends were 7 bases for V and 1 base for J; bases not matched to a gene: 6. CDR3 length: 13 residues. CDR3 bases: TGCAGCGCTATAGGGGGCTCGAACACTGAAGCTTTCTTT. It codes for CSAIGGSNTEAFF.